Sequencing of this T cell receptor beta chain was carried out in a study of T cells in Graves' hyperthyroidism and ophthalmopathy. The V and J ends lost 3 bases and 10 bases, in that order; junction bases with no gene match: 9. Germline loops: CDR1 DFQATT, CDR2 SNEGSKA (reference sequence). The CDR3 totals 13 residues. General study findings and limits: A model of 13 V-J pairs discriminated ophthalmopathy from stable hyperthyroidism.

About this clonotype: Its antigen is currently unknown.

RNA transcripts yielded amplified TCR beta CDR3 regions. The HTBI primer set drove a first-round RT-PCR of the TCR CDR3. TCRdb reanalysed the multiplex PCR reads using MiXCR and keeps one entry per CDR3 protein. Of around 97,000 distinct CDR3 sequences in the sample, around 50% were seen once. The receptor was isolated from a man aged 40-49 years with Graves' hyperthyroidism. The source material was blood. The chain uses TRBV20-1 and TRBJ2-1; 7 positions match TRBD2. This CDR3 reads CSASRAGVGEQFF. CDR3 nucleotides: TGCAGTGCTAGTCGGGCGGGAGTGGGCGAGCAGTTCTTC.